This TCR beta chain was identified during a study of HIV-infected patients and healthy controls. Reverse transcription used roughly 450 ng RNA and constant-region primers for alpha and beta. Alpha and beta chain libraries were made separately by chain-specific third strand synthesis with multiplexing indices. The library got P5 and P7 elements plus a second index, then an approximately 23-cycle PCR. TCRdb redid the calling of the 5' RACE reads with MiXCR, one entry per CDR3 protein. The sample shows 10,000 to 15,000 distinct CDR3 sequences, 11% of them seen only once. V was clipped by 5 bases and J by 5 bases; unmatched bases: 8. Germline CDR1 reads DFQATT; CDR2 reads SNEGSKA (reference sequence). CDR3 length: 14 amino acids. With regard to this clonotype: Its target is not known.

All unsorted peripheral T cells were captured because whole blood was used without fractionation. Study-wide results and caveats: The diversity differences were not explained by slight age and sex differences between study cohorts. Significantly higher mean Gini indices appeared in HIV-infected repertoires, possibly reflecting oligoclonality. HIV-associated CDR3 frequencies dropped significantly during therapy; CMV-associated ones, mostly rising, changed nonsignificantly.

The chain uses TRBV20-1 and TRBJ1-5; TRBD1 agrees at 8 bases. Sequencing was done on a sample of blood. The source of this sequence is an adult in good health. CDR3 loop: CSAAADRVYQPQHF. The CDR3 DNA follows: TGCAGTGCTGCCGCGGACAGGGTCTATCAGCCCCAGCATTTT.